This TCR beta chain was identified in a study of metastatic and nonmetastatic thyroid tumors. Overall study context: Malignant and benign thyroid patients had repertoires compared in peripheral blood and tumor or nodule tissue. Overall study findings and caveats: Relative to benign nodules, malignant thyroid tumors were reportedly characterized by significantly elevated TCR beta diversity in blood and tumor.

CDR3 size: 16 residues. V gave up 5 bases and J gave up 3 bases, with 20 bases separating them. Germline CDR1 and CDR2: SGHAT and FQNNGV. No treatment had been given to any patient before thyroid surgery. As to this clone: Its antigen is unidentified.

TCRdb re-analyzed the PCR reads using MiXCR. Found here are tens of thousands of clones, 20% to 25% of them singletons; the top ten hold roughly 4.3%. Sequencing was performed on adjacent normal tissue. The TCR originated in a female donor with papillary thyroid cancer or a benign thyroid nodule (not recorded which). Some clones in this sample may be carry-over from other donors' samples. V and J are TRBV11-2 and TRBJ2-7, with D perhaps TRBD2 (6 bases). The CDR3 sequence is CASSTSGTSSYYEQYF. The DNA for the CDR3 is TGTGCCAGCAGCACCTCCGGGACTTCTTCTTACTACGAGCAGTACTTC.